This T cell receptor beta chain derives from a study of blood T cells in healthy people across ages. About the research overall: The capture of about one barcoded beta molecule per two T cells was achieved by template switching.

A sample-barcoded 5' primer and a J-beta primer mix were used in a second PCR of about 7 to 11 cycles. TCRdb re-analysed the 5' RACE reads in MiXCR, keeping a single row per CDR3 protein. The repertoire includes hundreds of thousands of distinct CDR3 sequences, roughly three fifths of them detected once, and about 26% sits in the top ten. Germline V gene data show CDR1 as MNHEY and CDR2 as SMNVEV (reference sequence). This CDR3 has 14 amino acids. Trimming left V 8 bases short and J 3 bases short, with 17 bases between. The sequence was collected from a middle-aged man in good health. The V gene is TRBV27, the J gene TRBJ2-7; perhaps TRBD1 as D (6 bases). The sample comprised blood. CDR3 protein: CASALGEGVYEQYF. As DNA, the CDR3 is TGTGCCAGCGCCCTGGGAGAGGGGGTCTACGAGCAGTACTTC.